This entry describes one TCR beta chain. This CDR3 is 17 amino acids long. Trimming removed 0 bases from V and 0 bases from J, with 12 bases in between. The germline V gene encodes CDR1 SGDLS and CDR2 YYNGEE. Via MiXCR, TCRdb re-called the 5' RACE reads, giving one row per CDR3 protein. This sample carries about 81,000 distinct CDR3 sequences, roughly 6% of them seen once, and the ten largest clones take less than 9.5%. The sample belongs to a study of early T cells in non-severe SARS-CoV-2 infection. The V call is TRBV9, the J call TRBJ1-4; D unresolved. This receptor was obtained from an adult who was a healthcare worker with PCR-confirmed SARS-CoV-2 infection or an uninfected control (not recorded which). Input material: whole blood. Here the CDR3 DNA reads TGTGCCAGCAGCGTAGATCCGCAGGAAGCAACTAATGAAAAACTGTTTTTT. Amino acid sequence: CASSVDPQEATNEKLFF. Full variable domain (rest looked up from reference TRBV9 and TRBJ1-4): DSGVTQTPKHLITATGQRVTLRCSPRSGDLSVYWYQQSLDQGLQFLIQYYNGEERAKGNILERFSAQQFPDLHSELNLSSLELGDSALYFCASSVDPQEATNEKLFFGSGTQLSVL.